The clone carrying this T cell receptor (beta chain) was observed a single time. Its antigen is not known. The sample is drawn from a study of Ad26.COV2.S vaccination and SARS-CoV-2 variants. Findings and caveats of the study: Total T cell responses may have been underestimated by the TCR breadth and depth analyses. Recipients given vaccine exceeded placebo recipients in spike-specific TCR breadth. Non-spike TCR breadth was similar in vaccine and placebo recipients.

Treatment given: 15 to 20 received Ad26.COV2.S at low or high dose, single or two shots; five or six received placebo; per-sample allocation not given. Sample collection was performed on day 63 after the first vaccine or placebo injection. An Ad26 vector was used to express Wuhan-strain SARS-CoV-2 spike as the vaccine. Some clones are missing from TCRdb's copy, which holds only in-frame ones; the method was immunoSEQ multiplex PCR. Altogether hundreds of thousands of clones are present, 88% being singletons, with the ten largest covering 6.4%. CDR3 length: 14 residues. V was clipped by 2 bases and J by 5 bases, with 9 bases between them. CDR1 is MNHNY and CDR2 is SVGAGI in the germline V gene (reference sequence).

The gene calls are TRBV6-6 and TRBJ1-4; no firm D call. The clonotype originates from a person aged 18-60 years who received the Ad26.COV2.S COVID-19 vaccine or a placebo. The sample consisted of peripheral blood, taken in a trial of Ad26.COV2.S vaccine versus placebo. CDR3 sequence: CASSYGKGNEKLFF. The CDR3 DNA reads as TGTGCCAGCAGTTACGGTAAAGGGAATGAAAAACTGTTTTTT.